The rows below give T cell receptor beta chains drawn from one sample of a study of early T cells in non-severe SARS-CoV-2 infection. TCRdb reprocessed the 5' RACE reads with MiXCR, giving one entry per CDR3 protein. The sample has 55,000 to 80,000 distinct CDR3 sequences; roughly 13% are singletons. The sequencing here drew on whole blood, taken at baseline. The receptors here all came from an adult who was a healthcare worker with PCR-confirmed SARS-CoV-2 infection or an uninfected control (not recorded which). CDR3s include the opening cysteine and the closing phenylalanine or tryptophan. D genes are given only for firm matches. Not every row has a clone size; where given, it reads once, few, many or a size class.

cdr3_nt: TGTGCCATCGGGGAGCAGAACGTATTGGCCAACGTCCTGACTTTC
cdr3_aa: CAIGEQNVLANVLTF
j_call: TRBJ2-6
v_call: TRBV10-3
clone_size: NA
d_call: NA

cdr3_nt: TGCGCCAGCAGCTTGGTCGCGGGCCCCTACGAGCAGTACTTC
cdr3_aa: CASSLVAGPYEQYF
j_call: TRBJ2-7
v_call: TRBV5-1
clone_size: NA
d_call: NA

cdr3_nt: TGTGTCAGCGGAACTGACAGGGGTGACTATGGCTACACCTTC
cdr3_aa: CVSGTDRGDYGYTF
j_call: TRBJ1-2
v_call: TRBV6-2/TRBV6-3
clone_size: few
d_call: TRBD1

cdr3_nt: TGTGCCATCAGTGAGTCTCCTAGCGGGAGAACAGATACGCAGTATTTT
cdr3_aa: CAISESPSGRTDTQYF
j_call: TRBJ2-3
v_call: TRBV10-3
clone_size: NA
d_call: TRBD2

cdr3_nt: TGTGCCAGCAGTGACTCTACAGGGGGAGGTACGCAGTATTTT
cdr3_aa: CASSDSTGGGTQYF
j_call: TRBJ2-3
v_call: TRBV6-4
clone_size: medium-sized
d_call: TRBD1

cdr3_nt: TGTGCCAGCAGCCAAGTCACCGGGACTCTACAAGAGACCCAGTACTTC
cdr3_aa: CASSQVTGTLQETQYF
j_call: TRBJ2-5
v_call: TRBV4-2
clone_size: few
d_call: NA

cdr3_nt: TGCAGTGCTAGAGACGGTACAGGGGGCATCTATGGCTACACCTTC
cdr3_aa: CSARDGTGGIYGYTF
j_call: TRBJ1-2
v_call: TRBV20-1
clone_size: few
d_call: TRBD1

cdr3_nt: TGTGCCAGCAGTGAAACCCACATGGGAAATGAGCAGTTCTTC
cdr3_aa: CASSETHMGNEQFF
j_call: TRBJ2-1
v_call: TRBV6-2/TRBV6-3
clone_size: few
d_call: NA

cdr3_nt: TGTGCCAGCAGCCACTCTCAACTAGCGGGAGGAGAGACCCAGTACTTC
cdr3_aa: CASSHSQLAGGETQYF
j_call: TRBJ2-5
v_call: TRBV11-2
clone_size: few
d_call: TRBD2

cdr3_nt: TGTGCCAGCAGGGATCCGACAGGGGTAGATACGCAGTATTTT
cdr3_aa: CASRDPTGVDTQYF
j_call: TRBJ2-3
v_call: TRBV25-1
clone_size: NA
d_call: TRBD1

cdr3_nt: TGTGCCAGCAGCGTAGGCCTGGCGGGAGGGCCTGGCGAGCAGTACTTC
cdr3_aa: CASSVGLAGGPGEQYF
j_call: TRBJ2-7
v_call: TRBV9
clone_size: once
d_call: TRBD2

cdr3_nt: TGTGCCTGGACAGGGGCGAGAACTGAAGCTTTCTTT
cdr3_aa: CAWTGARTEAFF
j_call: TRBJ1-1
v_call: TRBV30
clone_size: many
d_call: NA

cdr3_nt: TGTGCCAGCAGCTCCCTAACAGATACGCAGTATTTT
cdr3_aa: CASSSLTDTQYF
j_call: TRBJ2-3
v_call: TRBV7-2
clone_size: many
d_call: NA

cdr3_nt: TGTGCCAGCAGCCAATCCCGCGGAGCCATGCTAGCCAAAAACATTCAGTACTTC
cdr3_aa: CASSQSRGAMLAKNIQYF
j_call: TRBJ2-4
v_call: TRBV3-1
clone_size: NA
d_call: NA

cdr3_nt: TGTGCCATCAGTGATAGTGGGGCAGGGCGTGAAGCTTTCTTT
cdr3_aa: CAISDSGAGREAFF
j_call: TRBJ1-1
v_call: TRBV10-3
clone_size: NA
d_call: NA

cdr3_nt: TGTGCCAGCAGGGGAACAGGGAGCTCCTACGAGCAGTACTTC
cdr3_aa: CASRGTGSSYEQYF
j_call: TRBJ2-7
v_call: TRBV6-1
clone_size: NA
d_call: NA

cdr3_nt: TGTGCCAGCAGCTTAGCAGGGACTAGCCCAGAGCAGTACTTC
cdr3_aa: CASSLAGTSPEQYF
j_call: TRBJ2-7
v_call: TRBV7-8
clone_size: few
d_call: TRBD2

cdr3_nt: TGCAGTGCTACCGCGGGACTAGAAGGGCGGGATACGCAGTATTTT
cdr3_aa: CSATAGLEGRDTQYF
j_call: TRBJ2-3
v_call: TRBV20-1
clone_size: few
d_call: TRBD2

cdr3_nt: TGTGCCAGCAGCCGCAAGGGGCTGGGGCGGGTCTACGAGCAGTACTTC
cdr3_aa: CASSRKGLGRVYEQYF
j_call: TRBJ2-7
v_call: TRBV3-2
clone_size: few
d_call: NA

cdr3_nt: TGTGCCAGCAACCCGGGACTAGCGGGAGGTGAGCAGTTCTTC
cdr3_aa: CASNPGLAGGEQFF
j_call: TRBJ2-1
v_call: TRBV7-9
clone_size: many
d_call: TRBD2

cdr3_nt: TGTGCCAGCAGCCTTGGACCCAATGAGCAGTTCTTC
cdr3_aa: CASSLGPNEQFF
j_call: TRBJ2-1
v_call: TRBV11-2
clone_size: many
d_call: NA

cdr3_nt: TGTGCCAGTAGTACTCGGACTCTCAAAGAGACCCAGTACTTC
cdr3_aa: CASSTRTLKETQYF
j_call: TRBJ2-5
v_call: TRBV19
clone_size: NA
d_call: NA

cdr3_nt: TGTGCCAGCAACCGGACCTTTGGAGAGACCCAGTACTTC
cdr3_aa: CASNRTFGETQYF
j_call: TRBJ2-5
v_call: TRBV7-9
clone_size: once
d_call: NA

cdr3_nt: TGTGCCAGCAGCTTGGGGCCACCCGAGGGGCCCCAGCATTTT
cdr3_aa: CASSLGPPEGPQHF
j_call: TRBJ1-5
v_call: TRBV5-5
clone_size: NA
d_call: NA

cdr3_nt: TGTGCCAGCAGCTTAGACCTTCGGTGGGAGCAGTTCTTC
cdr3_aa: CASSLDLRWEQFF
j_call: TRBJ2-1
v_call: TRBV11-2
clone_size: few
d_call: NA

cdr3_nt: TGTGCCAGCAGTTCGGACTCGTGGGCAGATACGCAGTATTTT
cdr3_aa: CASSSDSWADTQYF
j_call: TRBJ2-3
v_call: TRBV6-2/TRBV6-3
clone_size: NA
d_call: NA

cdr3_nt: TGTGCCAGCAGTACCTGGACAGGGGGCGGGAACACCGGGGAGCTGTTTTTT
cdr3_aa: CASSTWTGGGNTGELFF
j_call: TRBJ2-2
v_call: TRBV12-3/TRBV12-4
clone_size: many
d_call: TRBD1

cdr3_nt: TGTGCCAGCAGGAAGGGTATGGGCTCCACTCTGGCTGAAGCTTTCTTT
cdr3_aa: CASRKGMGSTLAEAFF
j_call: TRBJ1-1
v_call: TRBV25-1
clone_size: few
d_call: NA

cdr3_nt: TGTGCCAGCAGAATACAGATGGATCAGCCCCAGCATTTT
cdr3_aa: CASRIQMDQPQHF
j_call: TRBJ1-5
v_call: TRBV28
clone_size: many
d_call: NA

cdr3_nt: TGCAGTGCTACTCATAGCGGGACCCACGAGCAGTACTTC
cdr3_aa: CSATHSGTHEQYF
j_call: TRBJ2-7
v_call: TRBV20-1
clone_size: few
d_call: TRBD2

cdr3_nt: TGTGCCAGCTCCTCAGAGAAAAAAGAGACCCAGTACTTC
cdr3_aa: CASSSEKKETQYF
j_call: TRBJ2-5
v_call: TRBV18
clone_size: NA
d_call: NA

cdr3_nt: TGTGCCAGCTCACCACGAGACAGGGCCGAGGCTTTCTTT
cdr3_aa: CASSPRDRAEAFF
j_call: TRBJ1-1
v_call: TRBV18
clone_size: few
d_call: TRBD1

cdr3_nt: TGTGCCAGCAGCTTAATGGGACAGAGCTACGAGCAGTACTTC
cdr3_aa: CASSLMGQSYEQYF
j_call: TRBJ2-7
v_call: TRBV7-8
clone_size: NA
d_call: TRBD1

cdr3_nt: TGTGCCAGCAGCACGGAGGACAGGGAGAGAGCTTTCTTT
cdr3_aa: CASSTEDRERAFF
j_call: TRBJ1-1
v_call: TRBV11-2
clone_size: few
d_call: TRBD1

cdr3_nt: TGTGCCAGCTCGCCCAGGGGTGACACTGAAGCTTTCTTT
cdr3_aa: CASSPRGDTEAFF
j_call: TRBJ1-1
v_call: TRBV18
clone_size: NA
d_call: NA

cdr3_nt: TGTGCCAGCCGACGCGTCGGACAGGGAGTGGATGGCTACACCTTC
cdr3_aa: CASRRVGQGVDGYTF
j_call: TRBJ1-2
v_call: TRBV3-1
clone_size: NA
d_call: TRBD1

cdr3_nt: TGCGCCAGCAGCTATTTGGGGGGCTTAGGCGAAAAACTGTTTTTT
cdr3_aa: CASSYLGGLGEKLFF
j_call: TRBJ1-4
v_call: TRBV5-1
clone_size: few
d_call: NA

cdr3_nt: TGCAGTGCTATCTTTCCTCGGTGGCATACGCAGTATTTT
cdr3_aa: CSAIFPRWHTQYF
j_call: TRBJ2-3
v_call: TRBV20-1
clone_size: NA
d_call: NA

cdr3_nt: TGCAGCGTTGTACAGACAGATACGCAGTATTTT
cdr3_aa: CSVVQTDTQYF
j_call: TRBJ2-3
v_call: TRBV29-1
clone_size: few
d_call: NA

cdr3_nt: TGTGCCAGCAGTCCCAGTTGGACAGGGCACACCGGGGAGCTGTTTTTT
cdr3_aa: CASSPSWTGHTGELFF
j_call: TRBJ2-2
v_call: TRBV28
clone_size: NA
d_call: TRBD1

cdr3_nt: TGTGCCAGCAGCTATCAAGCACTAGCGGGGGCTGGGAGCACAGATACGCAGTATTTT
cdr3_aa: CASSYQALAGAGSTDTQYF
j_call: TRBJ2-3
v_call: TRBV7-2
clone_size: few
d_call: TRBD2

cdr3_nt: TGTGCCAGCAGTTACTCCACCTCACTCGAGCAGTACTTC
cdr3_aa: CASSYSTSLEQYF
j_call: TRBJ2-7
v_call: TRBV6-2/TRBV6-3
clone_size: NA
d_call: NA

cdr3_nt: TGTGCCAGCAGCCAAGATGGGAGGAGCTATGGCTACACCTTC
cdr3_aa: CASSQDGRSYGYTF
j_call: TRBJ1-2
v_call: TRBV14
clone_size: few
d_call: NA

cdr3_nt: TGCGCCAGCAGCTTGGACAGGGGGAACACTGAAGCTTTCTTT
cdr3_aa: CASSLDRGNTEAFF
j_call: TRBJ1-1
v_call: TRBV5-1
clone_size: few
d_call: TRBD1